These 19 T cell receptor beta chains were all obtained from the same sample, sequenced in a study of T cells in localized non-small cell lung cancer. Sequenced by immunoSEQ multiplex PCR; TCRdb stores in-frame clones only, minus some. In the table there are 1,500 to 1,600 clones, approximately 24% of which are singletons. The sample consisted of lung tumor tissue, taken before any cancer treatment. The receptors here all came from a male donor aged 60 or over with stage III lung adenocarcinoma.

This clone was picked up a small number of times. The V call is TRBV19, the J call TRBJ2-5; the match to TRBD1 covers 10 bases. Germline V gene data show CDR1 as LNHDA and CDR2 as SQIVND (reference sequence). The V segment lost 5 bases and the J segment 3 bases; nucleotides outside the gene matches: 0. The CDR3 is 13 residues long. The CDR3 spells CASSGTGEETQYF. The DNA of the CDR3 is TGTGCCAGTAGTGGGACAGGGGAAGAGACCCAGTACTTC.

V usage is TRBV6-8 and J usage is TRBJ2-3, with 11 bases that match TRBD2. J gave up 7 bases and V 10 bases, and 13 bases lay outside the gene matches. Germline V gene sequence: CDR1 MNHGY, CDR2 SAAAGT. CDR3 length equals 15 residues. CDR3 amino acids: CAISNLAGGRNTQYF. CDR3 DNA sequence: TGTGCCATCAGCAATCTAGCGGGGGGAAGAAATACGCAGTATTTT.

This clone was counted only a few times. The genes are TRBV6-8 and TRBJ2-1, with 15 bases matching TRBD2. This CDR3 contains 17 residues. The ends lost 5 bases at V and 8 bases at J; junction bases unmatched: 10. Germline V lookup: CDR1 MNHGY, CDR2 SAAAGT. CDR3 nucleotides: TGTGCCAGCAGTCGGACTAGCGGGGGGGCCACAGGGTATGAGCAGTTCTTC. Its protein product is CASSRTSGGATGYEQFF.

The V and J genes are TRBV8-2 and TRBJ2-1; the D call of TRBD1 is as the table states it, not checked on the DNA. TRBV8-2 is noted as a pseudogene. This CDR3 is 16 amino acids long. CDR3 region: CASRAGTAFSYNEQFF. CDR3 bases: TGTGCCAGCAGGGCAGGGACAGCTTTTTCCTACAATGAGCAGTTCTTC.

This clone was seen more than once but under ten times. The rearrangement links TRBV6-8 to TRBJ2-5; D tentatively fits TRBD1 or TRBD2 (5 bases each). The CDR3 is made up of 13 amino acids. V was trimmed by 7 bases and J by 2 bases, leaving 11 bases between them. Germline V gene data show CDR1 as MNHGY and CDR2 as SAAAGT. Written as DNA, the CDR3 is TGTGCCAGCAAAGGGGACCCTCAAGAGACCCAGTACTTC. Its protein product is CASKGDPQETQYF.

The chain carries TRBV19 and TRBJ1-1; the D is unclear. This CDR3 spans 11 amino acids. The V end lost 5 bases, the J end lost 4 bases, and 5 bases lay between the germline ends. Germline CDR1 is LNHDA and CDR2 is SQIVND (reference sequence). CDR3 region: CASSDRTEAFF. The CDR3 region has the DNA TGTGCCAGTAGTGACCGCACTGAAGCTTTCTTT.

The V gene is TRBV28, the J gene TRBJ1-4; D unclear. Germline CDR1 and CDR2: MDHEN and SYDVKM. There are 14 residues in the CDR3. V lost 5 bases and J 14 bases, leaving 21 bases between the germline ends. For the CDR3, the DNA is TGTGCCAGCAGTCCCGAACTTGGTCCGACGCCGCTGTTTTTT. Amino acids: CASSPELGPTPLFF.

This clone came up a few times. This same CDR3 is encoded by further DNA sequences in the sample. The gene calls are TRBV15 and TRBJ1-1; D is perhaps TRBD1 (6 bases). The CDR3 length is 14 residues. CDR1 LNHNV and CDR2 YYDKDF come from the germline V gene (reference sequence). Trimming pared 0 bases from V and 4 bases from J, leaving 9 bases between. The CDR3 DNA reads as TGTGCCACCAGCAGAGATGGCAGGGGCACTGAAGCTTTCTTT. Amino acid sequence: CATSRDGRGTEAFF.

This clone has only a few counts. V and J are TRBV29-1 and TRBJ2-1; possibly TRBD2 for D (5 bases). The CDR3 consists of 14 residues. The germline V gene has CDR1 SQVTM and CDR2 ANQGSEA. The V end lost 6 bases, the J end lost 6 bases, and 18 bases lay between the germline ends. CDR3 bases: TGCAGCGTGAGAGGGAAGGCCTTTCCCAATGAGCAGTTCTTC. Its protein product is CSVRGKAFPNEQFF.

By its share, this clone is medium-sized (0.01 to 0.1%). CDR3 nucleotide sequence: TGTGCCAGCAGCGTCGAGGCCTGGGGTCTGGAGACCCAGTACTTC. It specifies CASSVEAWGLETQYF. The V call is TRBV9, the J call TRBJ2-5; D call uncertain. CDR3 length: 15 residues. V lost 2 bases to trimming and J lost 5 bases, with 16 bases between them. Germline assignment: CDR1 SGDLS and CDR2 YYNGEE.

The V call is TRBV5-1, the J call TRBJ1-1; perhaps TRBD1 as D (5 bases). Trimming removed 0 bases from V and 4 bases from J, with 10 bases in between. The germline V gene encodes CDR1 SGHRS and CDR2 YFSETQ. This CDR3 spans 14 amino acids. CDR3 region: CASSLDGGITEAFF. Written as DNA, the CDR3 is TGCGCCAGCAGCTTGGACGGGGGGATCACTGAAGCTTTCTTT.

J is TRBJ2-1 and V is TRBV11-3; 11 bases fit TRBD1. V lost 5 bases to trimming and J lost 3 bases; unmatched junction nucleotides: 9. The germline V gene has CDR1 SGHNT and CDR2 YENEEA. The CDR3 covers 17 residues. CDR3 bases: TGTGCCAGCAGCGCGGGACCGGGACAGGGGGACTACAATGAGCAGTTCTTC. Protein sequence: CASSAGPGQGDYNEQFF.

CDR3 sequence (DNA): TGTGCCAGCAGGGGAGGGACAGGGGGGTCCTATAATTCACCCCTCCACTTT. Translated: CASRGGTGGSYNSPLHF. This chain uses TRBV25-1 with TRBJ1-6; 11 nucleotides line up with TRBD1. This CDR3 contains 17 residues. The germline V gene encodes CDR1 MGHDK and CDR2 SYGVNS. V lost 6 bases to trimming and J lost 1 base; unmatched junction nucleotides: 5.

The chain is built from TRBV19 and TRBJ1-2; no firm D call. V was clipped by 1 base and J by 8 bases, with 14 bases between them. Looked up from germline, CDR1 is LNHDA and CDR2 is SQIVND (reference sequence). The CDR3 consists of 14 residues. The CDR3 DNA follows: TGTGCCAGTAGTATAGCCGGACCTATTAGCGGCTACACCTTC. Amino acid sequence: CASSIAGPISGYTF.

The chain carries TRBV6-8 and TRBJ2-7, with TRBD2 as a possible D gene (5 bases). Trimming removed 6 bases at V and 0 bases at J, with 12 bases between. Germline CDR1 is MNHGY and CDR2 is SAAAGT. The CDR3 consists of 14 residues. CDR3 region: CASRSSGNSYEQYF. Written as DNA, the CDR3 is TGTGCCAGCAGAAGTTCCGGGAACTCCTACGAGCAGTACTTC.

This clone has more than one count but fewer than ten. The chain joins TRBV11-3 to TRBJ2-2, with TRBD1 matching 12 bases. J lost 7 bases, V lost 4 bases, and 7 bases had no gene match. The CDR3 consists of 16 residues. CDR1 is SGHNT and CDR2 is YENEEA in the germline V gene. CDR3 in DNA: TGTGCCAGCAGCTCCAGAGGGACAGGGGGCCTCGGGGAGCTGTTTTTT. This codes for CASSSRGTGGLGELFF.

The genes are TRBV9 and TRBJ1-6; D unresolved. From germline, CDR1 is SGDLS and CDR2 YYNGEE. V dropped 7 bases and J dropped 7 bases, with 15 bases sitting between them. The CDR3 consists of 14 residues. CDR3: CASGEAVLNSPLHF. The CDR3 region has the DNA TGTGCCAGCGGTGAGGCGGTCTTGAATTCACCCCTCCACTTT. The full variable domain, with the rest looked up from reference TRBV9 and TRBJ1-6, is DSGVTQTPKHLITATGQRVTLRCSPRSGDLSVYWYQQSLDQGLQFLIQYYNGEERAKGNILERFSAQQFPDLHSELNLSSLELGDSALYFCASGEAVLNSPLHFGNGTRLTVT.

The genes are TRBV19 and TRBJ1-3; D not certain. CDR1 is LNHDA, CDR2 SQIVND, per germline (reference sequence). Trimming shortened V by 3 bases and J by 0 bases, and 12 bases separated the two germline ends. This CDR3 contains 16 residues. Here the CDR3 DNA reads TGTGCCAGTAGTATTGGATCTGTTAACTCTGGAAACACCATATATTTT. Protein product: CASSIGSVNSGNTIYF. Complete variable domain (other parts from reference TRBV19 and TRBJ1-3): DGGITQSPKYLFRKEGQNVTLSCEQNLNHDAMYWYRQDPGQGLRLIYYSQIVNDFQKGDIAEGYSVSREKKESFPLTVTSAQKNPTAFYLCASSIGSVNSGNTIYFGEGSWLTVV.

The chain links TRBV19 to TRBJ2-6; 9 bases map to TRBD2. The CDR3 sequence is 19 residues long. Germline-derived CDR1 and CDR2 are LNHDA and SQIVND (reference sequence). The trim removed 5 bases at V and 0 bases at J, leaving 11 bases unmatched. The CDR3 is CASSARGLAGRSGANVLTF. The CDR3 DNA is TGTGCCAGTAGTGCTAGGGGGCTAGCGGGACGCTCTGGGGCCAACGTCCTGACTTTC.